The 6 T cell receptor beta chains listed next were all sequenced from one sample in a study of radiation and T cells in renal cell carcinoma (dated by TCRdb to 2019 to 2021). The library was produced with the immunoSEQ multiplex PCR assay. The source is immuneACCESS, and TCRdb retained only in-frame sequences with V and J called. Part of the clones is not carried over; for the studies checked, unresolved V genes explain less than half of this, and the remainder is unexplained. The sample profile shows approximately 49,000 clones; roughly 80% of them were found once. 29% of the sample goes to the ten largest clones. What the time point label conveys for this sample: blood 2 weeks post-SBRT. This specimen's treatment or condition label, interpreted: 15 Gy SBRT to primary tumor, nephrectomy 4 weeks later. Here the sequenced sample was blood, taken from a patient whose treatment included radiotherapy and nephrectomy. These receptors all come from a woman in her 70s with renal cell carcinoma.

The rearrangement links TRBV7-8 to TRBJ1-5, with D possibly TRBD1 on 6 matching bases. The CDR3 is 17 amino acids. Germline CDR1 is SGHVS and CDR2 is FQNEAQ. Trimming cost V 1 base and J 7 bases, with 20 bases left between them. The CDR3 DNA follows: TGTGCCAGCAGCTTAGTCGCTTCAGGGGAAGTTGGACAGCCCCAGCATTTT. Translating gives CASSLVASGEVGQPQHF.

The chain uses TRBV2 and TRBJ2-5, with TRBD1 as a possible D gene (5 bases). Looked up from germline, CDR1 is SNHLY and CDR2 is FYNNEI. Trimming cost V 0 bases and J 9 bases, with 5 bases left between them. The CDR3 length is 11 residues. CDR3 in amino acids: CASSEAGAQYF. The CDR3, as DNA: TGTGCCAGCAGTGAAGCAGGGGCCCAGTACTTC.

The DNA of the CDR3 is TGTGCCAGCAGCGCCGTCCGGGGTAGCCACGAGCAGTACTTC. Translating gives CASSAVRGSHEQYF. The chain is built from TRBV11-2 and TRBJ2-7; D perhaps matches TRBD2 (5 bases). This CDR3 comprises 14 residues. Deletions cut 5 bases from V and 5 bases from J, with 16 bases between. CDR1 and CDR2 (germline): SGHAT, FQNNGV.

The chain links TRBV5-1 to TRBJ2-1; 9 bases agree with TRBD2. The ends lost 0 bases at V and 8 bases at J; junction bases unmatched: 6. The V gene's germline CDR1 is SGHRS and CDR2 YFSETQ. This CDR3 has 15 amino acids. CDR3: CASSLGGGLADEQFF. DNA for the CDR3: TGCGCCAGCAGCTTGGGAGGGGGACTAGCCGATGAGCAGTTCTTC.

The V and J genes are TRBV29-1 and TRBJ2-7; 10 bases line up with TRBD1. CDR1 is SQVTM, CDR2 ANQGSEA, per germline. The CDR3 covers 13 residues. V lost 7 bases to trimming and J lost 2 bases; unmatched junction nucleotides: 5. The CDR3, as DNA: TGCAGCGCCACCGGACAGGGGGCCTACGAGCAGTACTTC. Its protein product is CSATGQGAYEQYF.

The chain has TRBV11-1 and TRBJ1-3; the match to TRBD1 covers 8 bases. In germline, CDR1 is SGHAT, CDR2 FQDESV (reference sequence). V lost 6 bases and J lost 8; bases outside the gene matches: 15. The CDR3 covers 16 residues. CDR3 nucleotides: TGTGCCAGCAGATCCAAAGCCGGACAGGGAGGACACACCATATATTTT. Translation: CASRSKAGQGGHTIYF.